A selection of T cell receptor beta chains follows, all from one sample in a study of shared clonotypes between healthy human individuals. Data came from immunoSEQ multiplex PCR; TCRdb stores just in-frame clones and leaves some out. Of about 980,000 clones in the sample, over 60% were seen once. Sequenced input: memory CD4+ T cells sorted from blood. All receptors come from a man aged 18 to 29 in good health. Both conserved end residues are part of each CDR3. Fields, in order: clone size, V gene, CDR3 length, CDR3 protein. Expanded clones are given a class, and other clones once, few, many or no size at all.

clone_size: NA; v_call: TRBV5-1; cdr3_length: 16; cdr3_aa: CASSLELRQVNTEAFF
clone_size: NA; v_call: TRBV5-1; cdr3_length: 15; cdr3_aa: CASRPGGGQNTEAFF
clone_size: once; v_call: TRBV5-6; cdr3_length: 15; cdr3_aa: CASSLGTWGLYEQYF
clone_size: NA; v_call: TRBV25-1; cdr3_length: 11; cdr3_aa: CASSERDLAYF
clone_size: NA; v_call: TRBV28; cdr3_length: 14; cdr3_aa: CASSAGQASYEQYF
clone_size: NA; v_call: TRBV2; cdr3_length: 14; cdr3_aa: CASSEATGAWGYTF
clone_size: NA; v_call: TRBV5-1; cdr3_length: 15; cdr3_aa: CASSLEAGPYNEQFF
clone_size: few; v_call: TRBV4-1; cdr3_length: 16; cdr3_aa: CASSPGRLSNTGELFF
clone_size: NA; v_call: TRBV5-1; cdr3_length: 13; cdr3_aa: CASSLLQGYEQYF
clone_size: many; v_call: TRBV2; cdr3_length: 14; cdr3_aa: CASRSSTGSNEQFF
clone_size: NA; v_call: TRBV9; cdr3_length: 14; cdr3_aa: CASSPRQGQNGYTF
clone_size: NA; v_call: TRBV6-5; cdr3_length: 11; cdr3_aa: CASSRGEGYTF
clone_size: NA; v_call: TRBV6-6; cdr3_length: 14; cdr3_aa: CASSPRTGGYGYTF
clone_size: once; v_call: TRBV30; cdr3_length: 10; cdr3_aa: CASGLNEQYF
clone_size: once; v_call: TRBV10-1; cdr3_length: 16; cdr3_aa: CASSKEQGRPFYEQYF
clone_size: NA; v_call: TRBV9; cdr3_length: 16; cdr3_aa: CASSVGDYPSSYEQYF
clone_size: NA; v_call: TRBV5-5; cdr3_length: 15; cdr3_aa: CASSFFSGRDSPLHF
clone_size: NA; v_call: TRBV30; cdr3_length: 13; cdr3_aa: CASPQASGYGYTF
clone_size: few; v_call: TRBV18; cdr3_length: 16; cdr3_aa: CASSLLGGRFTGELFF
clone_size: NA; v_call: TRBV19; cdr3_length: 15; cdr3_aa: CASSDSGGLRETQYF
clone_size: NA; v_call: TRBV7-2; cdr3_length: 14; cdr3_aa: CASSLGGRVYEQYF
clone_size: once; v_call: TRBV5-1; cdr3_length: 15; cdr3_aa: CASSLESGSSYEQYF
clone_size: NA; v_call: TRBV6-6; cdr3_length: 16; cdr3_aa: CASSYTTGSGTGKLFF
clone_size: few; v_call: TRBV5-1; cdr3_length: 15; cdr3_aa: CASSFDRAVNSPLHF
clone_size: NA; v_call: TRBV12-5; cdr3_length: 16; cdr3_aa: CASGLVVSGVQETQYF
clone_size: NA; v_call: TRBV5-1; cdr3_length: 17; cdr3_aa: CASSSASGNTGEETQYF
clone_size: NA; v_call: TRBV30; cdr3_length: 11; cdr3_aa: CAFRSDYGYTF
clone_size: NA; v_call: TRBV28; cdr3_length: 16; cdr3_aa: CASSFDTPGGNQPQHF
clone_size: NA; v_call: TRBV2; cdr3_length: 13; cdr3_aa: CASSPQVVQPQHF
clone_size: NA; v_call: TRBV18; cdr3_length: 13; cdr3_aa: CASSPDSYYGYTF
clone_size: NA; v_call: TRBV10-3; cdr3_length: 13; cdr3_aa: CAKQRDNGSPLHF
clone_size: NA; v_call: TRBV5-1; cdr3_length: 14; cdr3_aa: CASSSRQGGNEQFF
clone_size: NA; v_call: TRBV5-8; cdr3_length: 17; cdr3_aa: CASSPFGLAGVAGELFF
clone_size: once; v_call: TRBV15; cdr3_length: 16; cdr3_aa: CATSRGEASSGNTIYF
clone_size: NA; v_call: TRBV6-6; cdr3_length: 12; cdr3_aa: CASRAGEETQYF
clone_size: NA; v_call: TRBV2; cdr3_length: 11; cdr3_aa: CASREPGVQFF
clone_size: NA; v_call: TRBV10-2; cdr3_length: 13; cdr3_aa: CATFPSRTDTQYF
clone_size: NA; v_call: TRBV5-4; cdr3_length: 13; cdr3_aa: CASSLGQGNIQYF
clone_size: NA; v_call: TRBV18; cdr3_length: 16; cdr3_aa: CASSPPLGTDTYGYTF
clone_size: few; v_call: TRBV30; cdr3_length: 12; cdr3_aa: CASDRNNSPLHF
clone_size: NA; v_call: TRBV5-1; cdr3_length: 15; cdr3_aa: CASSLGASTNEKLFF
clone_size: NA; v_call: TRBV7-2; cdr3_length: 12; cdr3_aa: CASSWEGDEQYF
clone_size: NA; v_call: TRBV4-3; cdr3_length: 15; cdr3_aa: CASSQGGGTKNIQYF
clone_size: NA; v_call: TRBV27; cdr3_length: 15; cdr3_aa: CASSLSWVSTDTQYF
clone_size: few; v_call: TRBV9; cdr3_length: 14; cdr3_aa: CASSVEVETDTQYF
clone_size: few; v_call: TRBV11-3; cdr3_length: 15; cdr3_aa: CASSLGAALSGELFF